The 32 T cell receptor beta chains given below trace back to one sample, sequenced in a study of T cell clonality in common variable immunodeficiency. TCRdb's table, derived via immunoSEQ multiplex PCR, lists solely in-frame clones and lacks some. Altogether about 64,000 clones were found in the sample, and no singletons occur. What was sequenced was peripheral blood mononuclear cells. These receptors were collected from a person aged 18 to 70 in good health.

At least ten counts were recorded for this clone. The sequenced CDR3 bases are TGTGCCAGCAGGGGGAGGGGAGCCGGTAACTATGGC. Its translation: CASRGRGAGNYG. The CDR3, in full, reads CASRGRGAGNYGYTF. This chain joins TRBV2 and TRBJ1-2, with TRBD1 as a possible D gene (5 bases). The CDR3 goes on 3 residues after the read ends, and that part is filled in from the germline J gene. V was clipped by 6 bases and J by 1 base, with 15 bases between them. Germline CDR1 and CDR2: SNHLY and FYNNEI. The CDR3 loop spans 15 amino acids.

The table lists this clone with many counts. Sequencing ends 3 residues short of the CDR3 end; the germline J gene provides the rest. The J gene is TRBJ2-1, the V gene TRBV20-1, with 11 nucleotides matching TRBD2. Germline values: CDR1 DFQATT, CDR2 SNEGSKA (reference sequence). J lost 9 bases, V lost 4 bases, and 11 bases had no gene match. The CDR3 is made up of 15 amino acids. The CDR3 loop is CSANQLAGEGSEQFF. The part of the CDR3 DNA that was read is TGCAGTGCTAACCAACTAGCGGGAGAGGGGTCTGAG.

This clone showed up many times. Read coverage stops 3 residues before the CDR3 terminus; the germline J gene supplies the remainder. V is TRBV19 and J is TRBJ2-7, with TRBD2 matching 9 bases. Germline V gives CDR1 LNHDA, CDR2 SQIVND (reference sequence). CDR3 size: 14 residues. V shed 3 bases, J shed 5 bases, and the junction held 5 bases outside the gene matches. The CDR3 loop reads CASSISGSLDEQYF. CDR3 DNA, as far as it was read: TGTGCCAGTAGTATTAGCGGGAGCCTTGACGAG.

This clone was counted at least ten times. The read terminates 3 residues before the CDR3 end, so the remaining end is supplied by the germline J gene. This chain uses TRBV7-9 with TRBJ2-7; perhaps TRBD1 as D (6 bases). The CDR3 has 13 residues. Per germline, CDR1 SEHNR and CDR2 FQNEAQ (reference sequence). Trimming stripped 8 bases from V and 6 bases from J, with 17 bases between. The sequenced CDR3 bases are TGTGCCAGCGCTGCCCCAACAGGGATCGAG. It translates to CASAAPTGIE. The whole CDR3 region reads CASAAPTGIEQYF.

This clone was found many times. This CDR3 is CASSVYIAKNIQYF. The covered CDR3 bases are TGTGCCAGCAGCGTTTATATAGCCAAAAACATT. This chain joins TRBV5-6 and TRBJ2-4; D gene unclear. Read data end 3 residues before the CDR3 end; the end is taken from the germline J gene. Germline V CDR1 and CDR2: SGHDT, YYEEEE. CDR3 size: 14 residues. Trimming removed 4 bases from V and 0 bases from J, with 8 bases in between. Variable domain in full (rest from reference TRBV5-6 and TRBJ2-4): DAGVTQSPTHLIKTRGQQVTLRCSPKSGHDTVSWYQQALGQGPQFIFQYYEEEERQRGNFPDRFSGHQFPNYSSELNVNALLLGDSALYLCASSVYIAKNIQYFGAGTRLSVL.

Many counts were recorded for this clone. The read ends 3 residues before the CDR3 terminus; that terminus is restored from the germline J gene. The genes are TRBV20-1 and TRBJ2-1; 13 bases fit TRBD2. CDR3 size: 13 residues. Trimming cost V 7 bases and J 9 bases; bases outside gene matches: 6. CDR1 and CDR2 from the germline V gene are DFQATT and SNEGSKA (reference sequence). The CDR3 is CSGGLAGLVEQFF. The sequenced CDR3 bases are TGCAGTGGGGGACTAGCGGGACTAGTTGAG.

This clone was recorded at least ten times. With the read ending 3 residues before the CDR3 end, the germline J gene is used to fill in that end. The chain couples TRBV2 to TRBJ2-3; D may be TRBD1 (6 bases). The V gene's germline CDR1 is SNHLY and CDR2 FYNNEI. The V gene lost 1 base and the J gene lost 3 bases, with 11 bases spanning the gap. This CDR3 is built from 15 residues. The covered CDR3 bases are TGTGCCAGCAGTGAAGAGGGGGTTAGGACAGATACG. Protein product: CASSEEGVRTDT. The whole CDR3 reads CASSEEGVRTDTQYF.

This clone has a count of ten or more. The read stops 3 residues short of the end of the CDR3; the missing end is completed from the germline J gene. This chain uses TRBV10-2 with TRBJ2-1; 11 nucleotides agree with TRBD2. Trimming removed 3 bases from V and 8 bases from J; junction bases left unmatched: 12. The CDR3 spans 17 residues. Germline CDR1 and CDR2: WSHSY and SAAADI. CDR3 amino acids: CASSDVGTSGYFHEQFF. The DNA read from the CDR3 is TGCGCCAGCAGTGATGTCGGGACTAGCGGATACTTCCATGAG.

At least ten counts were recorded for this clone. CDR3 loop: CSARGTSGRAYEQYF. CDR3 bases read: TGCAGTGCTCGCGGGACTAGCGGGAGGGCCTACGAG. The chain carries TRBV20-1 and TRBJ2-7; 16 positions match TRBD2. The CDR3 end is not reached by the read, which stops 3 residues before it; the germline J gene fills it in. In germline, CDR1 is DFQATT, CDR2 SNEGSKA (reference sequence). Unmatched junction bases numbered 3, after V lost 5 bases and J lost 2 bases. This CDR3 has 15 amino acids.

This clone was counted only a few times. This CDR3 is CASSERTAGATKETQYF. Partial CDR3 DNA: TGTGCCAGCAGTGAAAGGACGGCAGGGGCTACCAAAGAGACC. This sequence joins TRBV2 and TRBJ2-5; the D gene is possibly TRBD1 (6 bases). The CDR3 end falls 3 residues outside the read, so it is completed with the germline J gene. Germline V gene sequence: CDR1 SNHLY, CDR2 FYNNEI. The CDR3 is 17 residues long. Deletions cut 2 bases from V and 3 bases from J, with 19 bases between.

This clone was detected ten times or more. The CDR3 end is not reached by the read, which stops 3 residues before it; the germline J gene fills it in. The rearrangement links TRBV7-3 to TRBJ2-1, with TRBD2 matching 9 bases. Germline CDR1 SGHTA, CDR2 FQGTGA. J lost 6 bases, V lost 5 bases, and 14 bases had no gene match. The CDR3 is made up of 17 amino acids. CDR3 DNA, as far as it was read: TGTGCCAGCAGCATTTCTAGCGGGAATACTTTAGGCAATGAG. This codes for CASSISSGNTLGNE. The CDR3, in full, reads CASSISSGNTLGNEQFF. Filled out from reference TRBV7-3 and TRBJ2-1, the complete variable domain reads GAGVSQTPSNKVTEKGKYVELRCDPISGHTALYWYRQSLGQGPEFLIYFQGTGAADDSGLPNDRFFAVRPEGSVSTLKIQRTERGDSAVYLCASSISSGNTLGNEQFFGPGTRLTVL.

CDR3 bases read: TGCGCCAGCAGCCGGACGGGACAGGGTTTCACTGAA. This gives the protein CASSRTGQGFTE. The complete CDR3 protein is CASSRTGQGFTEAFF. The chain uses TRBV5-1 and TRBJ1-1, with 9 positions matching TRBD1. The CDR3 extends 3 residues past the end of the read, so its final part is completed from the germline J gene. V was clipped by 4 bases and J by 4 bases; unmatched bases: 8. The CDR3 length is 15 residues. Germline loops: CDR1 SGHRS, CDR2 YFSETQ.

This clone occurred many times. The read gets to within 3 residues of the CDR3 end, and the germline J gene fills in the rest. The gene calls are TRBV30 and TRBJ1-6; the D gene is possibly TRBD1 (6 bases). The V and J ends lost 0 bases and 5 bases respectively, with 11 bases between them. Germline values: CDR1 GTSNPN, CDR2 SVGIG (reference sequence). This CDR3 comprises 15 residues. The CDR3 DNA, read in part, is TGTGCCTGGAGTGTAGGACAGTTGGATAATTCACCC. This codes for CAWSVGQLDNSP. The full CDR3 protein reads CAWSVGQLDNSPLHF.

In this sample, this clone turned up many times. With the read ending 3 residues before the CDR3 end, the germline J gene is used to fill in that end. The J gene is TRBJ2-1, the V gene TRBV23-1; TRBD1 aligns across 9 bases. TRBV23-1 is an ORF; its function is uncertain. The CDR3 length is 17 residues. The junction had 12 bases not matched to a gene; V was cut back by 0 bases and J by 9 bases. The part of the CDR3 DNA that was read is TGCGCCAGCAGTCAATCGAGGTTTGGGGACAGGGTGTTTGAG. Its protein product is CASSQSRFGDRVFE. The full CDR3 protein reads CASSQSRFGDRVFEQFF.

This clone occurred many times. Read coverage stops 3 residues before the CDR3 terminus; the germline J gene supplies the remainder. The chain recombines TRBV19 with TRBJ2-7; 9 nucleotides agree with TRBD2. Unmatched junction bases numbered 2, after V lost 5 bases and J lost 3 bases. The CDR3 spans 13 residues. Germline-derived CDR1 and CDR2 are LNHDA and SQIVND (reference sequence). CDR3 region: CASSSTSGYEQYF. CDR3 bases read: TGTGCCAGTAGTTCGACTAGCGGCTACGAG.

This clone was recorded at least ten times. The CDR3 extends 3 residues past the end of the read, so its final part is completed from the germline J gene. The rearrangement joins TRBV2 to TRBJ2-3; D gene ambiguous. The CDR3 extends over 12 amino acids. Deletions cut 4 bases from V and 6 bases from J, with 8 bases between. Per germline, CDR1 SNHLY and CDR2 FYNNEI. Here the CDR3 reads CASSVVRDTQYF. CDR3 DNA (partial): TGTGCCAGCAGTGTTGTCCGGGATACG.

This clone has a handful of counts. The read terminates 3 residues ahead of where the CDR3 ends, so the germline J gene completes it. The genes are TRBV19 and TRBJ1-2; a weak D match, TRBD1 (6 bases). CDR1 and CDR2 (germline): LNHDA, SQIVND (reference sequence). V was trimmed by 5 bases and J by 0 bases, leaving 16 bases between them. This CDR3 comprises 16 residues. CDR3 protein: CASSSQGFGSNYGYTF. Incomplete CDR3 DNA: TGTGCCAGTAGTTCCCAGGGGTTTGGATCTAACTATGGC. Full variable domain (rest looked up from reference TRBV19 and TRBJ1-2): DGGITQSPKYLFRKEGQNVTLSCEQNLNHDAMYWYRQDPGQGLRLIYYSQIVNDFQKGDIAEGYSVSREKKESFPLTVTSAQKNPTAFYLCASSSQGFGSNYGYTFGSGTRLTVV.

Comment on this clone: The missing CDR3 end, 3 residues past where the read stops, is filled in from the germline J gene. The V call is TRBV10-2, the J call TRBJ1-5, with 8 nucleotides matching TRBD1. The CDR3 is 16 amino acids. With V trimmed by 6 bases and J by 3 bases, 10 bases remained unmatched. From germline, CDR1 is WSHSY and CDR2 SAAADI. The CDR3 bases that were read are TGCGCCAGCAGCCAGGATAGACAGGGGCTCAATCAGCCC. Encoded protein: CASSQDRQGLNQP. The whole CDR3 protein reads CASSQDRQGLNQPQHF.

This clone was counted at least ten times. CDR3 loop: CSARDPDRPSGYTF. The covered CDR3 bases are TGCAGTGCTAGAGACCCCGACAGACCCTCAGGC. The rearrangement uses TRBV20-1 and TRBJ1-2; tentatively, D is TRBD1 (5 bases). The CDR3 goes on 3 residues after the read ends, and that part is filled in from the germline J gene. The CDR3 is 14 residues long. From germline, CDR1 is DFQATT and CDR2 SNEGSKA (reference sequence).

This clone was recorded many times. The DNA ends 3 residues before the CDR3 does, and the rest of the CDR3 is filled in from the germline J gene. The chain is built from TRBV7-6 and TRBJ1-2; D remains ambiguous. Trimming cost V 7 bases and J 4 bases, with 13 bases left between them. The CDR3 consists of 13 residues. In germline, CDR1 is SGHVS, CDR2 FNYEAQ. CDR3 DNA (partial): TGTGCCAGCACCCCAGACCGACTCTATGGC. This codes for CASTPDRLYG. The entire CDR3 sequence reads CASTPDRLYGYTF.

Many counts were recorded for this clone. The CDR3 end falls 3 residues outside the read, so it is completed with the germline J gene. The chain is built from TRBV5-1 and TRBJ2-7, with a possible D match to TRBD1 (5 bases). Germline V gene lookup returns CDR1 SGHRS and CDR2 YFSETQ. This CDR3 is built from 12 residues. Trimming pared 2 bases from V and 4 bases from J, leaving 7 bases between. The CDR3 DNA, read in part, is TGCGCCAGCAGCTTCGACAGATACGAG. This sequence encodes CASSFDRYE. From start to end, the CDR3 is CASSFDRYEQYF.

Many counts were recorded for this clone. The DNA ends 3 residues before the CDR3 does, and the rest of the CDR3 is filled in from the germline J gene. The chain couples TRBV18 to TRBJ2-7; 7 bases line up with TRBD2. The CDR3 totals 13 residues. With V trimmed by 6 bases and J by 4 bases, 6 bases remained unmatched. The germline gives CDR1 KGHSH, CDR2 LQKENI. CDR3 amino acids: CASSRGGIYEQYF. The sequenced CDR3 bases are TGTGCCAGCTCCCGCGGGGGAATTTACGAG.

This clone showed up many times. The sequenced part of the CDR3 DNA is TGTGCCAGCTCACCACTCGGCGTCCTGCAGGGCTCCTATAATTCACCC. It is translated as CASSPLGVLQGSYNSP. The CDR3, in full, reads CASSPLGVLQGSYNSPLHF. The chain combines TRBV18 with TRBJ1-6; maybe TRBD1 (5 bases). The read terminates 3 residues ahead of where the CDR3 ends, so the germline J gene completes it. The CDR3 totals 19 residues. V was pared by 1 base and J by 0 bases, with 16 bases between. Germline V gene lookup returns CDR1 KGHSH and CDR2 LQKENI.

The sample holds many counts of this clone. CDR3 bases read: TGTGCCAGTAGTATTGGGCGGGGGGGAGACAATGAG. Its translation is CASSIGRGGDNE. The entire CDR3 sequence reads CASSIGRGGDNEQFF. The rearrangement joins TRBV19 to TRBJ2-1, with 9 bases aligning to TRBD2. The read falls 3 residues short of the CDR3 end, and the missing part is taken from the germline J gene. Trimming took 3 bases from V and 5 from J; bases not matched to a gene: 5. Germline V gene sequence: CDR1 LNHDA, CDR2 SQIVND (reference sequence). The CDR3 sequence is 15 residues long.

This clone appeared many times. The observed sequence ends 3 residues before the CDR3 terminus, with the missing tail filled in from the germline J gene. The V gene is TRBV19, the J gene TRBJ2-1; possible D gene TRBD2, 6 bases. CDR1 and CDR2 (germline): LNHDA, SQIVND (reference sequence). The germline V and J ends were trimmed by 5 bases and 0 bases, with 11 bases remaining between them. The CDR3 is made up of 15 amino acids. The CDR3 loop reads CASSEEGLSYNEQFF. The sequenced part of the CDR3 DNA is TGTGCCAGTAGTGAGGAGGGCCTCTCCTACAATGAG.

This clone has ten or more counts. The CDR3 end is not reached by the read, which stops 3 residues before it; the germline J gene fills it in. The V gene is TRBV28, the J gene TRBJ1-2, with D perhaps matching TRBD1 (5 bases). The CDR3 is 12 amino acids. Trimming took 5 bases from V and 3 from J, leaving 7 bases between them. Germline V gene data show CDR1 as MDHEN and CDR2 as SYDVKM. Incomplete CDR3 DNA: TGTGCCAGCAGTACCAGGGACTATGGC. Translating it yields CASSTRDYG. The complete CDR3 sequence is CASSTRDYGYTF.

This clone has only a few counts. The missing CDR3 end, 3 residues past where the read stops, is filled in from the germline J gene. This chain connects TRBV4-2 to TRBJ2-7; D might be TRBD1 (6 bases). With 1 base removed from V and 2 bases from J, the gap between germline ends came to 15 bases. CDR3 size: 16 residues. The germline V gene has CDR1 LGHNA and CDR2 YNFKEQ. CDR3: CASSQATGTFPYEQYF. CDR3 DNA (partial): TGTGCCAGCAGCCAAGCTACCGGGACATTCCCCTACGAG.

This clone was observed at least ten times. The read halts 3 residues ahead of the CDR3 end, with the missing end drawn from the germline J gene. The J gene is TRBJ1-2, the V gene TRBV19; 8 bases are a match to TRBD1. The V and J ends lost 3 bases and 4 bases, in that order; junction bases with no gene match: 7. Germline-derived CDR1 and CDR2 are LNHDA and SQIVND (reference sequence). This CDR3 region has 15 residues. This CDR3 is CASSMDRAFPYGYTF. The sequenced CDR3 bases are TGTGCCAGTAGTATGGACAGGGCTTTCCCCTATGGC.

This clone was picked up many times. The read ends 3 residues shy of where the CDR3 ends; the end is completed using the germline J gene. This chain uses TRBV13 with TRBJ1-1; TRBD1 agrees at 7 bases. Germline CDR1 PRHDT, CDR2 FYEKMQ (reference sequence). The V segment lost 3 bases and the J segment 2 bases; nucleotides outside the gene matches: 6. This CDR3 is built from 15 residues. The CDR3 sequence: CASSFYGTDNTEAFF. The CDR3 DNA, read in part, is TGTGCCAGCAGCTTCTACGGGACAGACAACACTGAA.

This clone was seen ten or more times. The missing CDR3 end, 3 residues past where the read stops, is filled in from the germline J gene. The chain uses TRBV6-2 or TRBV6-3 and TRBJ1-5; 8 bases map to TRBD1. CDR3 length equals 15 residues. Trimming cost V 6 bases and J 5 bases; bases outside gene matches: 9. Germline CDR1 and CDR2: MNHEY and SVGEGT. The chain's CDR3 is CASSDNRGFYQPQHF. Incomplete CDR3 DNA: TGTGCCAGCAGCGACAACAGGGGGTTCTATCAGCCC.

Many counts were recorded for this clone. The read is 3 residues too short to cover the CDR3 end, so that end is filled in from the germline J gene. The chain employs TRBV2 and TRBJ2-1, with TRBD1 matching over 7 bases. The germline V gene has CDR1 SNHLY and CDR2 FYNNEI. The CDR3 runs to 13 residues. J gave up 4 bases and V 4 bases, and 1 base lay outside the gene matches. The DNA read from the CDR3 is TGTGCCAGCAGTGGGGGACAGTACAATGAG. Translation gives CASSGGQYNE. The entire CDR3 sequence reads CASSGGQYNEQFF.

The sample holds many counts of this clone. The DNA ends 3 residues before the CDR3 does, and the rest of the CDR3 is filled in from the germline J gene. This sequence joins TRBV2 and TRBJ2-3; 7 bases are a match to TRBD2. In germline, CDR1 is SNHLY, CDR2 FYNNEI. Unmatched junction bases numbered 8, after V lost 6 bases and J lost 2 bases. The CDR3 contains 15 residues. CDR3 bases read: TGTGCCAGCAGGAAGACTAGCTCACCCACAGATACG. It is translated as CASRKTSSPTDT. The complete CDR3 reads CASRKTSSPTDTQYF.